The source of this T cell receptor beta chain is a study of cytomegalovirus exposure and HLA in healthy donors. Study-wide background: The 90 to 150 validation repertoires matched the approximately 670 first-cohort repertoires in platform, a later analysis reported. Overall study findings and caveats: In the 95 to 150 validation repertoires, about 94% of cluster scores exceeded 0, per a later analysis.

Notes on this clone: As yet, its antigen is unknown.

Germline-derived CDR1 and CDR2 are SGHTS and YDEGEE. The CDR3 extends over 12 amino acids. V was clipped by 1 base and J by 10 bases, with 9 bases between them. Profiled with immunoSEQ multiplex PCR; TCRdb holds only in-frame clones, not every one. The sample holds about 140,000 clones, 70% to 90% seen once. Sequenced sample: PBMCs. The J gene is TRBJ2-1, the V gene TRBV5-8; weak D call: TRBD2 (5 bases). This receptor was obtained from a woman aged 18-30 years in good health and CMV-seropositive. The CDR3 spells CASSLLPGEQFF. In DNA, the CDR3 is TGTGCCAGCAGCTTGCTTCCGGGGGAGCAGTTCTTC.